The 18 T cell receptor beta chains given below trace back to one sample, sequenced in a study of molecular identifiers for immune sequencing clone quantification (dated by TCRdb to the late 2010s). Library preparation employed PCR. The reads were generated on an Illumina HiSeq 4000. TCRdb itself trimmed the public reads at Q25 with fastp, ran MiXCR and retained productive beta chains. One record per CDR3 amino acid sequence lists the most common genes and DNA. The sample data list about 640,000 distinct CDR3 sequences, and about 20% of these were observed just once. The ten top clones hold roughly 0.9% of the sample. Sequenced sample: naive CD8+ T cells from blood, with Jurkat cell RNA spiked in. This sample's cell subset or site label indicates: FACS-sorted CD8+CD4-CCR7+CD45RA+ naive T cells. These TCRs come from a human donor in good health. Some libraries in this study had Jurkat cell RNA spiked in.

The chain couples TRBV10-1 to TRBJ2-1; 8 nucleotides agree with TRBD1. There are 16 residues in the CDR3. V was clipped by 7 bases and J by 2 bases; unmatched bases: 10. Germline V gives CDR1 WNHNN, CDR2 SYGVQD (reference sequence). CDR3 DNA: TGCGCCAGCAATACTGGACAGGGTCCCCCCTACAATGAGCAGTTCTTC. Translation: CASNTGQGPPYNEQFF.

This clonotype appeared a few times. This sequence joins TRBV3-1 and TRBJ2-5; the D call may be TRBD1 or TRBD2 (6 bases each). V was clipped by 0 bases and J by 4 bases, with 12 bases between them. Looked up from germline, CDR1 is LGHDT and CDR2 is YNNKEL (reference sequence). CDR3 length equals 15 residues. The CDR3 loop is CASSQDEGGRETQYF. CDR3 nucleotides: TGTGCCAGCAGCCAAGATGAGGGGGGTAGAGAGACCCAGTACTTC.

Ten or more counts support this clonotype. The chain has TRBV7-9 and TRBJ2-6; TRBD1 matches at 7 bases. The CDR3 is 17 residues long. Per the germline V gene, CDR1 is SEHNR and CDR2 is FQNEAQ (reference sequence). V lost 7 bases, J lost 0 bases, and 9 bases stayed unmatched. For the CDR3, the DNA is TGTGCCAGCACTCGACAGGGCCAGAACTCTGGGGCCAACGTCCTGACTTTC. Translation gives CASTRQGQNSGANVLTF.

V usage is TRBV19 and J usage is TRBJ1-2; D is unclear. CDR3 length: 13 residues. The germline V and J ends were trimmed by 6 bases and 4 bases, with 12 bases remaining between them. The germline gives CDR1 LNHDA, CDR2 SQIVND (reference sequence). The CDR3 protein is CASSPAVSYGYTF. The CDR3 region has the DNA TGTGCCAGTAGCCCCGCGGTTAGCTATGGCTACACCTTC.

This sequence joins TRBV6-2 or TRBV6-3 and TRBJ2-7; D perhaps matches TRBD2 (5 bases). Looked up from germline, CDR1 is MNHEY and CDR2 is SVGEGT. The CDR3 totals 12 residues. Trimming shortened V by 7 bases and J by 4 bases, and 11 bases separated the two germline ends. In nucleotides, the CDR3 is TGTGCCAGCACTCGGACTGGGTACGAGCAGTACTTC. It specifies CASTRTGYEQYF.

V gene TRBV19 combines with J gene TRBJ1-6; no clear D gene. The CDR3 is 15 residues long. V was trimmed by 3 bases and J by 4 bases, leaving 10 bases between them. The V gene's germline CDR1 is LNHDA and CDR2 SQIVND (reference sequence). CDR3 in DNA: TGTGCCAGTAGTATTAGGTTCGGGTATAATTCACCCCTCCACTTT. It translates to CASSIRFGYNSPLHF.

To note about this clonotype: A much larger clone differs by one base, so this may be a read error. The rearrangement uses TRBV2 and TRBJ2-3; D is undetermined. Trimming left V 11 bases short and J 0 bases short, with 18 bases between. CDR1 SNHLY and CDR2 FYNNEI come from the germline V gene. The CDR3 is made up of 15 amino acids. CDR3: CAGSSPSSSTDTQYF. DNA for the CDR3: TGTGCCGGCTCGTCTCCGTCTTCTAGCACAGATACGCAGTATTTT.

This clonotype was observed many times. This chain uses TRBV5-8 with TRBJ1-5; D remains ambiguous. CDR1 SGHTS and CDR2 YDEGEE come from the germline V gene. The V gene lost 4 bases and the J gene lost 0 bases, with 8 bases spanning the gap. CDR3 size: 14 residues. This chain's CDR3 is CASSQDHSNQPQHF. The CDR3 nucleotides are TGTGCCAGCAGCCAGGACCATAGCAATCAGCCCCAGCATTTT.

The V call is TRBV21-1, the J call TRBJ1-2; the DNA was not used to check the table's D call, TRBD1. TRBV21-1 represents a pseudogene. This CDR3 has 17 amino acids. DNA for the CDR3: TGTGCCAGCAGCAAAATTGGTACCGAGACCCTGGACTATGGCTACACCTTC. Amino acid sequence: CASSKIGTETLDYGYTF.

This clonotype occurred many times. The CDR3 DNA is TGCGCCAGCAACCAGGGAGGACGGGAGCTGTTTTTT. The encoded protein is CASNQGGRELFF. The V gene is TRBV4-1, the J gene TRBJ2-2; tentative D call: TRBD2 (6 bases). This CDR3 comprises 12 residues. Trimming pared 7 bases from V and 9 bases from J, leaving 12 bases between. CDR1 is MGHRA and CDR2 is YSYEKL in the germline V gene.

The rearrangement links TRBV4-3 to TRBJ2-2; no firm D call. Per germline, CDR1 LGHNA and CDR2 YSLEER. Between the trimmed V and J ends, which lost 0 bases and 5 bases, there was a span of 13 bases. The CDR3 sequence is 16 residues long. CDR3 sequence (DNA): TGCGCCAGCAGCCAAGAATCCGGCCTGGGTACCGGGGAGCTGTTTTTT. This translates into CASSQESGLGTGELFF.

The table lists this clonotype with many counts. The chain carries TRBV5-1 and TRBJ1-5; D perhaps matches TRBD1 (6 bases). Germline V gene sequence: CDR1 SGHRS, CDR2 YFSETQ. V was shortened by 4 bases and J by 7 bases, with 18 bases between the two germline ends. The CDR3 is 15 residues long. The CDR3 loop reads CASSPGAGVSQPQHF. The CDR3, as DNA: TGCGCCAGCAGCCCCGGGGCAGGGGTGAGCCAGCCCCAGCATTTT.

The chain recombines TRBV10-3 with TRBJ2-7, with 8 nucleotides matching TRBD2. This CDR3 is 13 amino acids long. V was clipped by 9 bases and J by 1 base; unmatched bases: 5. The germline CDR1 and CDR2 sequences are ENHRY and SYGVKD. CDR3 residues: CAIRPGGSYEQYF. The CDR3 DNA reads TGTGCCATTCGACCGGGGGGGTCCTACGAGCAGTACTTC.

Ten or more counts support this clonotype. The chain is built from TRBV30 and TRBJ2-2; 7 nucleotides agree with TRBD1. Trimming at V came to 3 bases and at J to 1 base, leaving 11 bases not matched to a gene. Germline V CDR1 and CDR2: GTSNPN, SVGIG (reference sequence). This CDR3 spans 17 amino acids. The CDR3 DNA reads as TGTGCCTGGAGATTCCTGCCCGGGACAGTGAACACCGGGGAGCTGTTTTTT. Translation gives CAWRFLPGTVNTGELFF.

This clonotype came up many times. The chain is built from TRBV6-1 and TRBJ2-7, with D perhaps TRBD2 (5 bases). Germline assignment: CDR1 MNHNS and CDR2 SASEGT. V lost 2 bases to trimming and J lost 2 bases, with 10 bases between them. This CDR3 comprises 14 residues. The CDR3 is CASSELDFPYEQYF. The CDR3 DNA reads as TGTGCCAGCAGTGAATTGGACTTCCCCTACGAGCAGTACTTC.

This clonotype was counted at least ten times. The CDR3 coding sequence is TGTGCCAGCAGCTTAGCTTCCCAGCACACAGATACGCAGTATTTT. This gives the protein CASSLASQHTDTQYF. The chain recombines TRBV7-9 with TRBJ2-3; unclear D gene. This CDR3 is built from 15 residues. V was shortened by 0 bases and J by 2 bases, with 9 bases between the two germline ends. The germline V gene encodes CDR1 SEHNR and CDR2 FQNEAQ (reference sequence).

The chain is built from TRBV4-1 and TRBJ2-7, with D unclear. The CDR3 has 14 residues. Germline V gene lookup returns CDR1 MGHRA and CDR2 YSYEKL. Trimming pared 4 bases from V and 3 bases from J, leaving 13 bases between. The CDR3: CASSPSVTHYEQYF. In nucleotides, the CDR3 is TGCGCCAGCAGCCCCTCAGTGACCCACTACGAGCAGTACTTC.

This clonotype was picked up many times. The rearrangement joins TRBV6-2 or TRBV6-3 to TRBJ2-3, with TRBD2 matching over 12 bases. The CDR3 is 18 residues long. The ends lost 6 bases at V and 1 base at J; junction bases unmatched: 11. In germline, CDR1 is MNHEY, CDR2 SVGEGT. CDR3 region: CASSSISRTSGGTDTQYF. The CDR3 bases are TGTGCCAGCAGCTCCATCTCCCGGACTAGCGGGGGCACAGATACGCAGTATTTT.